This T cell receptor beta chain was identified during a study of blood T cell repertoires in COVID-19. As processed by the authors: Cell counts per sample came from amplifying reference gene primers. This table comes from immunoSEQ multiplex PCR, and its TCRdb copy is limited to in-frame clones, with some not included. The V and J calls and clone size are taken from that table; D and trimming were inferred from the DNA. The table includes approximately 200,000 clones, about 84% detected once. The CDR3 length is 13 residues. From germline, CDR1 is SNHLY and CDR2 FYNNEI. J was trimmed by 5 bases and V by 6 bases; bases with no gene match: 6. This clone was detected only a few times. The Seattle site enrolled patients during active infection and followed them longitudinally.

What was sequenced was peripheral blood. V gene TRBV2 combines with J gene TRBJ2-5; 7 bases are a match to TRBD1. The TCR was taken from a person aged 70 to 85 with COVID-19, enrolled during active disease. The CDR3 DNA reads as TGTGCCAGCAGGGGTCTACAGGGGGAGACCCAGTACTTC. Its translation: CASRGLQGETQYF.